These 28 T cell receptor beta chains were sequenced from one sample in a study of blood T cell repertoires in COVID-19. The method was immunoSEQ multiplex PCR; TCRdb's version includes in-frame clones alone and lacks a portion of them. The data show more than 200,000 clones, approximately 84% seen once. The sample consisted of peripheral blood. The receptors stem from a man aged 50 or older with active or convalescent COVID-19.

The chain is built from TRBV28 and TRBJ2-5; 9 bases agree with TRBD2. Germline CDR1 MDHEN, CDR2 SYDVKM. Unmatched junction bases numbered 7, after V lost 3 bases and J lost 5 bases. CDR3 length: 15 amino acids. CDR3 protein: CASSFGGGASETQYF. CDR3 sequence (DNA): TGTGCCAGCAGTTTCGGCGGGGGGGCTAGTGAGACCCAGTACTTC. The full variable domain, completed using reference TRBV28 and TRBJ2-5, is DVKVTQSSRYLVKRTGEKVFLECVQDMDHENMFWYRQDPGLGLRLIYFSYDVKMKEKGDIPEGYSVSREKKERFSLILESASTNQTSMYLCASSFGGGASETQYFGPGTRLLVL.

The CDR3 loop is CASRKNSGTVKTFYYGYTF. The CDR3 DNA sequence: TGTGCCAGTAGGAAGAATAGCGGGACAGTCAAAACATTTTACTATGGCTACACCTTC. The gene calls are TRBV19 and TRBJ1-2, with 7 bases fitting TRBD1. CDR3 size: 19 residues. Unmatched junction bases numbered 22, after V lost 6 bases and J lost 3 bases. Germline-derived CDR1 and CDR2 are LNHDA and SQIVND (reference sequence).

The CDR3 nucleotides are TGTGCCTGGAGTCGCAAGGGAGCAGAGACCCAGTACTTC. It codes for CAWSRKGAETQYF. V usage is TRBV30 and J usage is TRBJ2-5, with D maybe TRBD2 (5 bases). Germline V gene data show CDR1 as GTSNPN and CDR2 as SVGIG (reference sequence). CDR3 size: 13 residues. Trimming cost V 2 bases and J 4 bases, with 11 bases left between them.

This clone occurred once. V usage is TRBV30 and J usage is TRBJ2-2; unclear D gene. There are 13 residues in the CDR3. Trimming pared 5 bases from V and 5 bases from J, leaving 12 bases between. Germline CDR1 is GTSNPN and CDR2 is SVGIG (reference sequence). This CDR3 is CAWRRSITGELFF. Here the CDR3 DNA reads TGTGCCTGGCGACGGAGCATAACCGGGGAGCTGTTTTTT.

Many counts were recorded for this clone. The CDR3 coding sequence is TGTGCCATCAAAATCACAGAAAGCTCCTATAATTCACCCCTCCACTTT. This encodes CAIKITESSYNSPLHF. This chain uses TRBV10-3 with TRBJ1-6; D unresolved. Germline-derived CDR1 and CDR2 are ENHRY and SYGVKD. The V end lost 7 bases, the J end lost 0 bases, and 13 bases lay between the germline ends. The length of the CDR3 is 16 residues.

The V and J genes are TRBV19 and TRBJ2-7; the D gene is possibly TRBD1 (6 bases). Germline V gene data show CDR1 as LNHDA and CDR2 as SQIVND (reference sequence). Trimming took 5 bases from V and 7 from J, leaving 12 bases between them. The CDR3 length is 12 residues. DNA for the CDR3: TGTGCCAGTAGTCAGGGGCTCGGGGAGCAGTACTTC. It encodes CASSQGLGEQYF. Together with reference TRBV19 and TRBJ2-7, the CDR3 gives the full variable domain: DGGITQSPKYLFRKEGQNVTLSCEQNLNHDAMYWYRQDPGQGLRLIYYSQIVNDFQKGDIAEGYSVSREKKESFPLTVTSAQKNPTAFYLCASSQGLGEQYFGPGTRLTVT.

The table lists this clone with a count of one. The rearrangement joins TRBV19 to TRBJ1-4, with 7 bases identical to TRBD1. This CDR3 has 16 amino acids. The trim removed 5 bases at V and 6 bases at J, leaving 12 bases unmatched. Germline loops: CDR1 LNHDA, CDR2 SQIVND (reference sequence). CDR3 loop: CASSPNPRGYDEKLFF. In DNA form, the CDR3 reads TGTGCCAGTAGTCCCAACCCCAGGGGGTACGATGAAAAACTGTTTTTT.

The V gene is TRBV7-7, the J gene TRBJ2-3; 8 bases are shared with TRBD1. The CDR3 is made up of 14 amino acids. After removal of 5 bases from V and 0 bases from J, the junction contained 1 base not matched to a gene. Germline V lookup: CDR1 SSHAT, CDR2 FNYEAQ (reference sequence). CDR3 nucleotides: TGTGCCAGCAGCCGACAGGGGAGCACAGATACGCAGTATTTT. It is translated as CASSRQGSTDTQYF.

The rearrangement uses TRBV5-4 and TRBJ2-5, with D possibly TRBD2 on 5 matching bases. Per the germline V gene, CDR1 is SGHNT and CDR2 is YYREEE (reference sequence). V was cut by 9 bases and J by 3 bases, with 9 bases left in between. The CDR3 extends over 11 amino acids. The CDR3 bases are TGTGCCACCCGGGAAGAAGAGACCCAGTACTTC. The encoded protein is CATREEETQYF.

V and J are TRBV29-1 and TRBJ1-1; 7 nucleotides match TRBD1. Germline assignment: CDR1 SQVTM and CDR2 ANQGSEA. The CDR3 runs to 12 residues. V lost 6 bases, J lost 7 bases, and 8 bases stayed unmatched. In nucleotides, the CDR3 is TGCAGCGTCAAGCCGGGACAGAATGAAGCTTTCTTT. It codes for CSVKPGQNEAFF.

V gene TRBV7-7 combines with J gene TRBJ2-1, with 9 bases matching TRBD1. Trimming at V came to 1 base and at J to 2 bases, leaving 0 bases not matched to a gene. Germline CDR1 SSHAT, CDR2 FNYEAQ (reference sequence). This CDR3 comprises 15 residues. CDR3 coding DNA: TGTGCCAGCAGCTTAGGACAGGGGGCCTACAATGAGCAGTTCTTC. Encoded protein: CASSLGQGAYNEQFF.

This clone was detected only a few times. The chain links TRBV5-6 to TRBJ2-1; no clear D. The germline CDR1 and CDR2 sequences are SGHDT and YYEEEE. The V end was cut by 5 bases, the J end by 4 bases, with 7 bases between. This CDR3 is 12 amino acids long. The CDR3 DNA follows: TGTGCCAGCAGTCGTCCGTACAATGAGCAGTTCTTC. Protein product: CASSRPYNEQFF.

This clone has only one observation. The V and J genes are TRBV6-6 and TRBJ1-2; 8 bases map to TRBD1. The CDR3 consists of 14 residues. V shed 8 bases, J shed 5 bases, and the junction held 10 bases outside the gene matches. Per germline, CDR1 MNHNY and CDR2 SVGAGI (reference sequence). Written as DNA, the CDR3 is TGTGCCAGCTGGGGGCAGGGGGCTAGGTATGGCTACACCTTC. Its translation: CASWGQGARYGYTF.

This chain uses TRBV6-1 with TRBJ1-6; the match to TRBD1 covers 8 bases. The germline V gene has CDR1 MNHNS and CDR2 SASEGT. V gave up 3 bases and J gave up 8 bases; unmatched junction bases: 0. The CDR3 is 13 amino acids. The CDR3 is CASSEGQDSPLHF. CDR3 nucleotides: TGTGCCAGCAGTGAGGGACAGGATTCACCCCTCCACTTT.

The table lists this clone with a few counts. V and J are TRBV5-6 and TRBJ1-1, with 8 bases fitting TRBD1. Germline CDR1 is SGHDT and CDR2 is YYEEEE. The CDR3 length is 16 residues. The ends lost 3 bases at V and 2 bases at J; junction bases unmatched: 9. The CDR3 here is CASSSQGARSNTEAFF. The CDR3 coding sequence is TGTGCCAGCAGCTCGCAGGGGGCGCGTAGCAACACTGAAGCTTTCTTT. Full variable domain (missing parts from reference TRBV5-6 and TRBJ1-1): DAGVTQSPTHLIKTRGQQVTLRCSPKSGHDTVSWYQQALGQGPQFIFQYYEEEERQRGNFPDRFSGHQFPNYSSELNVNALLLGDSALYLCASSSQGARSNTEAFFGQGTRLTVV.

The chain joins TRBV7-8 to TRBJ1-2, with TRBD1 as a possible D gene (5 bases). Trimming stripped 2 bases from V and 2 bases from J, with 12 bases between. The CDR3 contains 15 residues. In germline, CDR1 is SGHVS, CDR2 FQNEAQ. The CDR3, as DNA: TGTGCCAGCAGCTTAAGGTCAGGGCTCAACTATGGCTACACCTTC. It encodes CASSLRSGLNYGYTF.

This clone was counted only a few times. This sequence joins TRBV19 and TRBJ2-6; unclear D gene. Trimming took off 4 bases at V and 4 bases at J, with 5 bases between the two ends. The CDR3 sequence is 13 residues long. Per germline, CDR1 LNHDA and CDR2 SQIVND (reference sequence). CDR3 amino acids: CASSNQGANVLTF. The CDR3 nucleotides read TGTGCCAGTAGTAATCAGGGGGCCAACGTCCTGACTTTC.

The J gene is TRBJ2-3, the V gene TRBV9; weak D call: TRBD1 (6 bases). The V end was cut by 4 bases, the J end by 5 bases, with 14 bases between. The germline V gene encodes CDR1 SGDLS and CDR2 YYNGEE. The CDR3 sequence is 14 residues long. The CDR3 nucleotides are TGTGCCAGCAGCCCCCGATGGGGACAAGATACGCAGTATTTT. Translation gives CASSPRWGQDTQYF.

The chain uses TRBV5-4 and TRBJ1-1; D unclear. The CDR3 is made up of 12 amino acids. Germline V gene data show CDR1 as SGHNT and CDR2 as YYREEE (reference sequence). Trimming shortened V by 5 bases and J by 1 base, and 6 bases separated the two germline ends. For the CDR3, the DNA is TGTGCCAGCAGTCGACAGAACACTGAAGCTTTCTTT. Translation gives CASSRQNTEAFF.

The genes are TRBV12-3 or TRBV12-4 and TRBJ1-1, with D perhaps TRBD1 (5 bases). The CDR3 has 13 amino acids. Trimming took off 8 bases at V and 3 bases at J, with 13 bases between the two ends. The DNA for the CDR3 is TGTGCCAGCGGTCTCAGGGAGGACACTGAAGCTTTCTTT. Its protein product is CASGLREDTEAFF.

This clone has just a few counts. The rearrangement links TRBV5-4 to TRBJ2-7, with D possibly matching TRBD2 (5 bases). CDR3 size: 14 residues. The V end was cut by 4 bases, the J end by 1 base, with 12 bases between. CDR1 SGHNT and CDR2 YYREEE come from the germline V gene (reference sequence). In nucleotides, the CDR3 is TGTGCCAGCAGCAGCGGCGGTAGGTCCTACGAGCAGTACTTC. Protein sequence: CASSSGGRSYEQYF.

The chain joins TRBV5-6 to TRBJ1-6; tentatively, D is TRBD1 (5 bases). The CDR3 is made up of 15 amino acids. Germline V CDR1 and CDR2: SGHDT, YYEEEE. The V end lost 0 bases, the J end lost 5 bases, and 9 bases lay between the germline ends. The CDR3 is CASSLVRVDNSPLHF. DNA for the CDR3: TGTGCCAGCAGCTTGGTCAGGGTAGATAATTCACCCCTCCACTTT.

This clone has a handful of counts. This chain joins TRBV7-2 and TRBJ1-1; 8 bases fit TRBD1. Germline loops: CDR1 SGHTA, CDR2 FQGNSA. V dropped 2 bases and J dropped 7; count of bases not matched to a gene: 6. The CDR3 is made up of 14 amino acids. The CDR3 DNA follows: TGTGCCAGCAGCTTAACAGGGGGAGTAAATGAAGCTTTCTTT. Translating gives CASSLTGGVNEAFF.

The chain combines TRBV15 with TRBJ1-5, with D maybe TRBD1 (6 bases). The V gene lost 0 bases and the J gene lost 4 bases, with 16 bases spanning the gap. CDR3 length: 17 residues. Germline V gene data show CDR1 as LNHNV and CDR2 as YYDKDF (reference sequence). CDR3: CATSRDRGGRGNQPQHF. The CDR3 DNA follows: TGTGCCACCAGCAGAGATCGTGGAGGGAGGGGGAATCAGCCCCAGCATTTT.

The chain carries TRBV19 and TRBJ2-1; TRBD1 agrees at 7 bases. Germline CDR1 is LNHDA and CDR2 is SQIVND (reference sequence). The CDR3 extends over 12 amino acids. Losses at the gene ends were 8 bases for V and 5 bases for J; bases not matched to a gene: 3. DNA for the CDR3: TGTGCCAGTGATGGGACAGACAATGAGCAGTTCTTC. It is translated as CASDGTDNEQFF.

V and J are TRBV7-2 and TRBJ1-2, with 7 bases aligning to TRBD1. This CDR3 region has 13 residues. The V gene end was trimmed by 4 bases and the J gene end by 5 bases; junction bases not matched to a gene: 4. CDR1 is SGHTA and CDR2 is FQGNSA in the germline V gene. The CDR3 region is CASSSQGEYGYTF. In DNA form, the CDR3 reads TGTGCCAGCAGCTCCCAGGGGGAATATGGCTACACCTTC. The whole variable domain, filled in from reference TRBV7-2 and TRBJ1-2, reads GAGVSQSPSNKVTEKGKDVELRCDPISGHTALYWYRQSLGQGLEFLIYFQGNSAPDKSGLPSDRFSAERTGGSVSTLTIQRTQQEDSAVYLCASSSQGEYGYTFGSGTRLTVV.

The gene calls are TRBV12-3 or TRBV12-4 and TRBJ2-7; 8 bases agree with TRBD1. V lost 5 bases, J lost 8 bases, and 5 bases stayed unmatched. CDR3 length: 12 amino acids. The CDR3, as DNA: TGTGCCAGCAGTCTCCCAGGGGGCCAGCAGTACTTC. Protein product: CASSLPGGQQYF.

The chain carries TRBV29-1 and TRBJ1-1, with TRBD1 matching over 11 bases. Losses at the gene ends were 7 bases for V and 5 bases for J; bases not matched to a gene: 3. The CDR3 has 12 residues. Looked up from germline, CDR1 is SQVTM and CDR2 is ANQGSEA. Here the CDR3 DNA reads TGCAGCGGGACAGGGGGCTGGACTGAAGCTTTCTTT. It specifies CSGTGGWTEAFF.